The rows below give T cell receptor beta chains drawn from one sample of a study of cytomegalovirus exposure and HLA in healthy donors. Profiled with immunoSEQ multiplex PCR; TCRdb holds only in-frame clones, not every one. The repertoire holds about 74,000 clones, with around 94% as singletons. Material for sequencing was PBMCs. The source is a woman younger than 30 in good health and CMV-seropositive. Each CDR3 is given without its conserved first and last residue. The order of the fields is V gene, D gene, J gene, CDR3 protein. D genes are given only for firm matches.

TRBV5-1	NA	TRBJ2-1	ASSLAAPSYNEQF
TRBV12-5	TRBD2	TRBJ2-3	ASGGLAELTDTQY
TRBV25-1	NA	TRBJ1-5	ASSDGQSNQPQH
TRBV27	NA	TRBJ1-5	ASSLQGLEPQH
TRBV11-2	NA	TRBJ2-3	ASSLDRTTDTQY
TRBV5-5	NA	TRBJ1-4	ASSSRGGGLGEKLF
TRBV9	TRBD2	TRBJ2-2	ASSVGGEGELF
TRBV5-1	TRBD1	TRBJ1-1	ASSLAARTGVIEAF
TRBV14	TRBD1	TRBJ2-2	ASSRGQANTGELF
TRBV2	NA	TRBJ1-5	ASSATGYSNQPQH
TRBV30	NA	TRBJ2-1	AWSPGSYNEQF
TRBV7-2	TRBD2	TRBJ2-7	ASSPMGGTYEQY
TRBV27	NA	TRBJ2-1	ALSGPYNEQF
TRBV4-3	TRBD1	TRBJ1-2	ASSQEGGGGNYGYT
TRBV7-3	TRBD2	TRBJ2-3	ASSPGEAGVVDTQY
TRBV6-5	NA	TRBJ2-5	ASSRSPQETQY
TRBV10-1	NA	TRBJ1-1	ASKGSGVTRPTEAF
TRBV19	TRBD1	TRBJ1-2	ASSISGTGFGYT
TRBV30	NA	TRBJ1-5	AWSSRGVQPQH
TRBV5-6	NA	TRBJ2-1	ASSHGSGNWYNEQF
TRBV27	NA	TRBJ1-2	ASSLSHGVNNYGYT
TRBV25-1	TRBD1	TRBJ2-2	ASRQGSNTGELF
TRBV4-1	TRBD2	TRBJ2-5	ASSQGGGLGGTQY
TRBV2	TRBD2	TRBJ2-5	ASSTASGRGETQY
TRBV12-5	NA	TRBJ2-7	ASGTYRGDEQY
TRBV2	NA	TRBJ1-5	ASSPQGGQPQH
TRBV2	TRBD1	TRBJ2-1	ASSMGQASRSEQF
TRBV7-6	NA	TRBJ2-5	ASSLLALATQETQY
TRBV5-1	NA	TRBJ2-2	ASSLAMGPNTGELF
TRBV4-1	NA	TRBJ1-2	ASSPIANYGYT
TRBV6-5	NA	TRBJ1-3	PPRAGDGNTIY
TRBV7-7	TRBD1	TRBJ2-1	ASSSGQGSNEQF
TRBV30	TRBD2	TRBJ2-1	AWRGGLVATEQF
TRBV9	NA	TRBJ2-1	ASSEGGLSEQF
TRBV15	NA	TRBJ1-2	ATSRDVALNYGYT
TRBV10-2	TRBD1	TRBJ1-2	ASTADRGDGYT
TRBV6-5	TRBD1	TRBJ1-1	ASSHQTGQDTEAF
TRBV27	NA	TRBJ1-4	ASSRFSLGGEKLF
TRBV7-6	NA	TRBJ1-2	ASSLAGGGNPGYT
TRBV7-9	NA	TRBJ1-1	ASSWRAGEAF
TRBV14	NA	TRBJ1-1	ASSLQGNTEAF
TRBV6-5	NA	TRBJ1-6	ASSNGQTYNSPLH
TRBV30	NA	TRBJ1-6	AWKWAGGGNSPLH
TRBV25-1	NA	TRBJ2-5	ASSIVSGGGYQETQY
TRBV14	NA	TRBJ1-1	ASSQERPGERKTEAF
TRBV7-3	NA	TRBJ1-5	ASSPRGYNQPQH
TRBV6-1	TRBD1	TRBJ1-5	ASSARQGGREPQH
TRBV11-3	NA	TRBJ2-1	ASSPGTDNEQF
TRBV28	TRBD1	TRBJ1-2	ASSFPTGANYGYT
TRBV30	NA	TRBJ1-2	AWSEQGRRGYT
TRBV19	TRBD1	TRBJ1-5	ASSYWGQGAVQPQH
TRBV9	TRBD2	TRBJ2-3	ASSSLGGYGTDTQY
TRBV4-3	NA	TRBJ2-3	ASSQVTGRDTQY
TRBV15	NA	TRBJ1-2	ATSPQGSYGYT
TRBV11-3	TRBD2	TRBJ2-7	ASSHGLADEQY
TRBV30	NA	TRBJ1-4	AWSLGGDGEKLF
TRBV5-1	NA	TRBJ2-3	ASSLTDPSTDTQY
TRBV10-3	NA	TRBJ1-1	AISEILGRGTEAF
TRBV11-2	NA	TRBJ2-2	ASSSLTGELF